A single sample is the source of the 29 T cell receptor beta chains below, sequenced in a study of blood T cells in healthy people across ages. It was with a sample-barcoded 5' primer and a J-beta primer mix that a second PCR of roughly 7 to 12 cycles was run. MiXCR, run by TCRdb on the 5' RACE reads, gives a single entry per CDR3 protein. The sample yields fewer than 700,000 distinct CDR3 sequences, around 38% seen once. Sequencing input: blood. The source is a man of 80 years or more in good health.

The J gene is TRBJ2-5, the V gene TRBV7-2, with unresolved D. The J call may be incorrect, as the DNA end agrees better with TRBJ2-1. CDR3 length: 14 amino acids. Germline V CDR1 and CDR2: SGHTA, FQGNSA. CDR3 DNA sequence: TGTGCCAGCAGCTTAAGTAGAACTCAAGAGACCCAGTTCTTC. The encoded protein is CASSLSRTQETQFF.

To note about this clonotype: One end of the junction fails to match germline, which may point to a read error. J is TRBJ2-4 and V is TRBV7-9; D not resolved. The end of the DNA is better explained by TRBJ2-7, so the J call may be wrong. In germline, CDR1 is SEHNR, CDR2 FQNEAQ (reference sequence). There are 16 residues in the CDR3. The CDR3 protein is CTSSLVGPQGNYEQYF. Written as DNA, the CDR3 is TGTACCAGCAGCCTAGTCGGTCCGCAAGGAAACTACGAGCAGTACTTC.

CDR3 loop: CASSHLTGGEDEKLFF. Written as DNA, the CDR3 is TGTGCCAGCAGTCACCTGACAGGGGGCGAGGATGAAAAACTGTTTTTT. The gene calls are TRBV28 and TRBJ1-4; 10 positions agree with TRBD1. This CDR3 contains 16 residues. The germline V gene has CDR1 MDHEN and CDR2 SYDVKM. Trimming took 5 bases from V and 6 from J; bases not matched to a gene: 9. Full variable domain (outside the CDR3, taken from reference TRBV28 and TRBJ1-4): DVKVTQSSRYLVKRTGEKVFLECVQDMDHENMFWYRQDPGLGLRLIYFSYDVKMKEKGDIPEGYSVSREKKERFSLILESASTNQTSMYLCASSHLTGGEDEKLFFGSGTQLSVL.

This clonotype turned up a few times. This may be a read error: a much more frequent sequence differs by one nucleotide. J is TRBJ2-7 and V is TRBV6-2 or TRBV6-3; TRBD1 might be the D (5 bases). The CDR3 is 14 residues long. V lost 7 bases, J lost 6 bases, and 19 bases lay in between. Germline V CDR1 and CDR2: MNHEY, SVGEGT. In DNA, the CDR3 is TGTGCCAGCACCCAGGGTAGCTTGAGGCTCGAGCAGTACTTC. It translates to CASTQGSLRLEQYF.

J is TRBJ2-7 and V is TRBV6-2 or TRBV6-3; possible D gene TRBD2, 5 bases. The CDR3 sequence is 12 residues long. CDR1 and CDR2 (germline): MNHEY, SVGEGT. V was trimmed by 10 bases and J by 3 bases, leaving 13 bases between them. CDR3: CATTLLGYEQYF. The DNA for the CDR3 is TGTGCCACCACGCTACTAGGCTACGAGCAGTACTTC.

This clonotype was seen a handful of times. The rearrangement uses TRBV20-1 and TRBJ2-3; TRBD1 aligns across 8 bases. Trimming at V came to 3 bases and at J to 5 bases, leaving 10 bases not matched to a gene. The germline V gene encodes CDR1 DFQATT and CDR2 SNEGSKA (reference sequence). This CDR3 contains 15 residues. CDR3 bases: TGCAGTGCTAGTCGCGGGGACAGGTCGATAGATACGCAGTATTTT. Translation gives CSASRGDRSIDTQYF.

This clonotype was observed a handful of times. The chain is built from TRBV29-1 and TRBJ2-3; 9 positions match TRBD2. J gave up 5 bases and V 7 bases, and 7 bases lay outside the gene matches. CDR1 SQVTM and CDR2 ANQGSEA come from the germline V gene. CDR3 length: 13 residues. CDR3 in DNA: TGCAGCGCCCTAGCGGGATCCATAGATACGCAGTATTTT. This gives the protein CSALAGSIDTQYF.

CDR3 sequence reads: CASSSQVLAGGSGDTQYF. The CDR3 region has the DNA TGTGCCAGCAGCTCTCAGGTATTAGCGGGGGGGAGTGGAGATACGCAGTATTTT. This chain links TRBV9 with TRBJ2-3, with 11 bases lining up with TRBD2. The germline gives CDR1 SGDLS, CDR2 YYNGEE. V was clipped by 4 bases and J by 5 bases; unmatched bases: 15. The CDR3 is made up of 18 amino acids.

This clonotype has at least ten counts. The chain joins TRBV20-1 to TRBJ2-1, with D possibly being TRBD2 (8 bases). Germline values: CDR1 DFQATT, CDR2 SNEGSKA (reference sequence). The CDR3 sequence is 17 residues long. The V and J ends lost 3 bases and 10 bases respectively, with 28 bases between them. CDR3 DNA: TGCAGTGCTAGCGATCTAGCGGGCGTAGGCCCCAGGGGGGAGCAGTTCTTC. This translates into CSASDLAGVGPRGEQFF.

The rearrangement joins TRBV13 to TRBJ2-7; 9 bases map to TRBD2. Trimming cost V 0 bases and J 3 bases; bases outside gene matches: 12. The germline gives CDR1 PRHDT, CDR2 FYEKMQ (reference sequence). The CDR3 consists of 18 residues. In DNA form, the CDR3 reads TGTGCCAGCAGCTTAGGGGCTTCGAGTAGCGGGAGCTTCTACGAGCAGTACTTC. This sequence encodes CASSLGASSSGSFYEQYF.

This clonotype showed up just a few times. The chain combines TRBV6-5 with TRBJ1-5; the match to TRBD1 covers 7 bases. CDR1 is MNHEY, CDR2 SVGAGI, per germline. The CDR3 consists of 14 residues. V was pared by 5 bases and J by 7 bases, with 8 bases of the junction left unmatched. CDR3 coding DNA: TGTGCCAGCAGTCGTACAGGGGTGGGGCAGCCCCAGCATTTT. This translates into CASSRTGVGQPQHF.

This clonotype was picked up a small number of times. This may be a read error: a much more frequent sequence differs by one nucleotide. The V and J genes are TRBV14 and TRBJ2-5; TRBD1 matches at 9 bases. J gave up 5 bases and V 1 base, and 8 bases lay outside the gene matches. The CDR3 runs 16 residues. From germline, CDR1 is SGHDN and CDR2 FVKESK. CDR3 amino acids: CASSQVRDRAGETQYF. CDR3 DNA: TGTGCCAGCAGCCAAGTCCGGGACAGGGCGGGGGAGACCCAGTACTTC. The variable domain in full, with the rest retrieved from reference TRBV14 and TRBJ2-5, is EAGVTQFPSHSVIEKGQTVTLRCDPISGHDNLYWYRRVMGKEIKFLLHFVKESKQDESGMPNNRFLAERTGGTYSTLKVQPAELEDSGVYFCASSQVRDRAGETQYFGPGTRLLVL.

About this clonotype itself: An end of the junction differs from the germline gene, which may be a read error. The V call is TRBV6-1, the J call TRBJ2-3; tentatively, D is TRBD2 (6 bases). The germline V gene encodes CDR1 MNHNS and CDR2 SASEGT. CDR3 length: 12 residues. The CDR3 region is CATAGSTGTQYF. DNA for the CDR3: TGTGCCACCGCGGGGAGCACAGGTACGCAGTATTTT.

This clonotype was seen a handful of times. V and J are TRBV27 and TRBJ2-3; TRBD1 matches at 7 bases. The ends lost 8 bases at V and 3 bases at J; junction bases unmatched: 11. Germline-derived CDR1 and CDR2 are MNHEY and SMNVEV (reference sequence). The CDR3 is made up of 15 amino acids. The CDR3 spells CASHYRQGGTDTQYF. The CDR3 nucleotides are TGTGCCAGCCATTACCGACAGGGTGGGACAGATACGCAGTATTTT.

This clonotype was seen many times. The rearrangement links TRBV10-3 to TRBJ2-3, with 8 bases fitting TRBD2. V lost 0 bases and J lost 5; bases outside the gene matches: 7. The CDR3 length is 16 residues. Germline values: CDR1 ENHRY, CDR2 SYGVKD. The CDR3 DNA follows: TGTGCCATCAGTGAGTCTCTTAGCGGGATAGGAGATACGCAGTATTTT. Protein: CAISESLSGIGDTQYF.

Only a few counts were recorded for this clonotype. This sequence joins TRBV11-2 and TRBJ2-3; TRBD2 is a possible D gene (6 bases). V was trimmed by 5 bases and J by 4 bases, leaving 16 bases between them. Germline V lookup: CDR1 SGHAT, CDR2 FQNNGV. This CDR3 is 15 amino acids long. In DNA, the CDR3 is TGTGCCAGCAGCCTTAGCCCCGGGGGATCAGATACGCAGTATTTT. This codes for CASSLSPGGSDTQYF. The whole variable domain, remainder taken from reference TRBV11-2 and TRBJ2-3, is EAGVAQSPRYKIIEKRQSVAFWCNPISGHATLYWYQQILGQGPKLLIQFQNNGVVDDSQLPKDRFSAERLKGVDSTLKIQPAKLEDSAVYLCASSLSPGGSDTQYFGPGTRLTVL.

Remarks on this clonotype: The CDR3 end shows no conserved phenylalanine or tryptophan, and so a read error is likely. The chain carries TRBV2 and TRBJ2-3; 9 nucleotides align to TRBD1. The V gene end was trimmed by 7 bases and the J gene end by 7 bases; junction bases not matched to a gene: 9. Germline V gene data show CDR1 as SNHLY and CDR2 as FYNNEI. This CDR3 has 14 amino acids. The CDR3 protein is CASKQGAKVNTQYL. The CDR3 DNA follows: TGTGCCAGCAAACAGGGGGCAAAGGTGAATACGCAGTATTTA.

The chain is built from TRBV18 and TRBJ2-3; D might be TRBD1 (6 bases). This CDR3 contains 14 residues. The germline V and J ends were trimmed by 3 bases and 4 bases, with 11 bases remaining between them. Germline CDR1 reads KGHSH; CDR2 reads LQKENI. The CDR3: CASSPRTVSDTQYF. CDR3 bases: TGTGCCAGCTCACCGAGGACAGTTTCAGATACGCAGTATTTT.

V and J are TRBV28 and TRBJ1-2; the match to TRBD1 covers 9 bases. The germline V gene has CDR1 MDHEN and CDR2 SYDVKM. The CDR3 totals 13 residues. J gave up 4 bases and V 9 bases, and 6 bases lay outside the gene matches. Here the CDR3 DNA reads TGTGCCAGTCGGGGACAGGGACTCTATGGCTACACCTTC. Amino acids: CASRGQGLYGYTF.

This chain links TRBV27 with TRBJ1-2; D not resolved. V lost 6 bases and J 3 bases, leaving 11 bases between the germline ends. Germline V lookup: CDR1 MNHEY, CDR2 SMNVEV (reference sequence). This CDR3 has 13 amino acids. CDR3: CASRVHADYGYTF. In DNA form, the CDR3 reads TGTGCCAGCAGGGTACACGCTGACTATGGCTACACCTTC.

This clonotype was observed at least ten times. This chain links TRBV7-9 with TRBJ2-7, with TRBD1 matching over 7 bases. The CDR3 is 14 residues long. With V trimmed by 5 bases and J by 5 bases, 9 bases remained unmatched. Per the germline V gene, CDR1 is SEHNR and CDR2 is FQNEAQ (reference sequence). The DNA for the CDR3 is TGTGCCAGCAGCCAAATAGCCACAGGGGACGAGCAGTACTTC. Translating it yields CASSQIATGDEQYF.

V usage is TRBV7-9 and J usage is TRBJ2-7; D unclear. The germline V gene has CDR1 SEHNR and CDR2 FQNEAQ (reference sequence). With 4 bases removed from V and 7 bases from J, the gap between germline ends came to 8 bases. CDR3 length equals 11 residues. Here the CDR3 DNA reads TGTGCCAGCAGCTCGTACAGAGAGCAGTACTTC. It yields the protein CASSSYREQYF.

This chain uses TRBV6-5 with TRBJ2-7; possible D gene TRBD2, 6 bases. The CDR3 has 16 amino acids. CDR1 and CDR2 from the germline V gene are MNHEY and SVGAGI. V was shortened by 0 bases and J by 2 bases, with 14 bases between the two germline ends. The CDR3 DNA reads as TGTGCCAGCAGTTACTCGACAGCGGGCGCCACCTACGAGCAGTACTTC. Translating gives CASSYSTAGATYEQYF.

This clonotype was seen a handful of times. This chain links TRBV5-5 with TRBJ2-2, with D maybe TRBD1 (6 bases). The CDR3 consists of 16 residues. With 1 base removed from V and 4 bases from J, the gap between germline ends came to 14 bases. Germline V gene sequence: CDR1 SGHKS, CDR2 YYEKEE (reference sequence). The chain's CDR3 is CASSLFQGGSTGELFF. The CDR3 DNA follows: TGTGCCAGCAGCTTGTTTCAAGGGGGTTCCACCGGGGAGCTGTTTTTT.

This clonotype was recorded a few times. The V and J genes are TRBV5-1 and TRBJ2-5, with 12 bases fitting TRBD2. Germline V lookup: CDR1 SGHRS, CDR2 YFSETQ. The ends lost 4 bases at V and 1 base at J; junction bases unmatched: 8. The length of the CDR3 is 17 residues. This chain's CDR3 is CASSVPSGGGVQETQYF. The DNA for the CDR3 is TGCGCCAGCAGCGTCCCTAGCGGGGGGGGTGTCCAAGAGACCCAGTACTTC.

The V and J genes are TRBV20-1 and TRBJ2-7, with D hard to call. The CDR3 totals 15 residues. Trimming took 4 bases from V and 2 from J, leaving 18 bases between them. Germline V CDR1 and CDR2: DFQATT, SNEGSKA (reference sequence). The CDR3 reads CSAKSGQPVPYEQYF. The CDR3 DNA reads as TGCAGTGCTAAATCTGGGCAGCCTGTCCCCTACGAGCAGTACTTC.

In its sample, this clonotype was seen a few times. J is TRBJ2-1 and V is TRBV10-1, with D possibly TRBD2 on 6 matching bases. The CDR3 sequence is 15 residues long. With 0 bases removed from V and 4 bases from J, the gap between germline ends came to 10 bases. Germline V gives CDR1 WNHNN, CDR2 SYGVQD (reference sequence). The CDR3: CASSESSLAYNEQFF. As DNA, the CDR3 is TGCGCCAGCAGTGAGTCTAGTCTAGCGTACAATGAGCAGTTCTTC.

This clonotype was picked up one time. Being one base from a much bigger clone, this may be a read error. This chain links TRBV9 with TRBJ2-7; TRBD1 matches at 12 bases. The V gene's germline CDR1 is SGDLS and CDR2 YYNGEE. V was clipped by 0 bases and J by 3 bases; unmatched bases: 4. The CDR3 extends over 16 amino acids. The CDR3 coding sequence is TGTGCCAGCAGCGTAGATGGGACAGGGGGCTACTACGAGCAGTACTTC. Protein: CASSVDGTGGYYEQYF.

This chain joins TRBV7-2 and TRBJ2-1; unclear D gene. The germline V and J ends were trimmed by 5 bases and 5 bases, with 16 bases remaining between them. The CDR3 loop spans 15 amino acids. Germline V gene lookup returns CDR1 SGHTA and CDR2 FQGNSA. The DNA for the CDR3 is TGTGCCAGCAGCACCTCCGGGCGCCTAAACAATGAGCAGTTCTTC. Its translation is CASSTSGRLNNEQFF.